This TCR beta chain was profiled in a study of CXCR3-negative and CXCR3-positive naive CD8 T cells. CDR1 SGHAT and CDR2 FQDESV come from the germline V gene (reference sequence). The CDR3 spans 12 residues. cDNA libraries for TRB were generated by 5' RACE incorporating UMI labels. TCRdb reprocessed the 5' RACE reads; each CDR3 protein has one entry and no DNA is given. The table gives under 30,000 distinct CDR3 sequences; the top ten clones make up roughly a tenth of it. To note about this clonotype: Its target is unknown.

Study-wide findings and caveats: Diversity in memory CD8+ cells fell much lower than the comparably high levels seen in both naive subsets. Memory cells differed in TRBV-TRBJ usage, but naive CXCR3-negative and CXCR3-positive cells had similar usage.

The J gene is TRBJ2-1, the V gene TRBV11-1; TCRdb's D call of TRBD1 is untestable without DNA. The specimen was memory CD8+ T cells from blood. The clonotype originates from a human donor in good health. Some clones in this sample may be carry-over from other donors' samples. CDR3: CASSPGINEQFF.